This T cell receptor beta chain comes out of a study of tumor-infiltrating lymphocytes in localized non-small cell lung cancer (dated by TCRdb to the early 2020s). The study in broad terms: The cohort covered several histologies, both smokers and never-smokers, and patients whose samples were collected after neoadjuvant chemotherapy. Resected tumor tissue and uninvolved lung tissue described as non-adjacent to the tumor were contributed by each patient, with both tissues obtained from the same patient. Alongside flow cytometry, multiplex immunofluorescence, RNA-seq, exome sequencing and proteomics, TCR sequencing was applied to the same patients as one of several integrated assays. The overall ICON cohort was composed of some 160 surgical patients with localized non-small cell lung cancer whose tumors were resected. The paired tumor versus uninvolved lung comparison of immunoSEQ T-cell fraction included about 54 patients. The research as a whole found: TCR-derived T-cell fraction did not differ between the flow cytometry-defined immunotypes IM1 (good prognosis) and IM2 (poor prognosis). Since assay coverage differed from patient to patient depending on how much tissue was available, TCR sequencing was done for only a subset of the cohort. TCRbeta sequencing supported higher T cell infiltration in tumors than in uninvolved lung tissue, consistent with immunofluorescence CD3 counts. Because different assays used different pieces of the same tissue, intratumor heterogeneity could not be separated from technical variation.

Patient enrollment in ICON started in the first half of 2016, and the final patient was enrolled in 2018. From a subcohort of 76 patients, fresh tumor and matched uninvolved tissue were collected for in-depth immune analyses, including TCR sequencing. DNA for TCR sequencing was isolated from bulk tissue, and no cell sorting was done. Reading from cysteine to phenylalanine, the CDR3 counts 11 amino acids. Here the CDR3 DNA is all that survives: 33 bases in frame from base 1. The germline V gene (reference sequence) sets CDR1 to LNHDA and CDR2 to SQIVND. V sheds 4 bases and J sheds 7 bases, leaving 5 bases between their ends. As regards this clone: It has no known antigen specificity. Base-call qualities are not available, and no considerably larger clone is one nucleotide away.

TCR sequencing with the immunoSEQ assay provided the T-cell fraction in tumor and uninvolved lung tissue. Per the original workflow: In the survival analysis, patients were divided into a high T-cell fraction group (upper tertile) and a low T-cell fraction group (lower two tertiles), and the two groups were compared using a log-rank test. A signed-rank test was used to test paired tumor versus uninvolved lung differences in T-cell fraction. TCRdb obtained this table from immuneACCESS and retained in-frame rearrangements with V and J assigned. These tables miss some clones; where compared with another copy, unresolved V genes account for less than half of the shortfall, and the remainder is unexplained. The DNA was the basis for D and trimming; V, J and clone size are from that table. The sample table contains some 9,700 clones; only one count was recorded for around four fifths of them. The ten largest clones represent approximately 7% of the sample.

The receptor's source is a human donor with non-small cell lung cancer. This chain joins TRBV19 to TRBJ2-1; no confident D gene assignment can be made. What was sequenced was uninvolved lung tissue not adjacent to the tumor. The DNA sequence is as follows: TGTGCCAGTAGTAGGTGGAATGAGCAGTTCTTC. It translates to CASSRWNEQFF.